This T cell receptor beta chain was observed in a study of tumor-infiltrating lymphocytes in primary liver carcinoma. Of note for this clonotype: This could be a read error, since a much larger clone is one nucleotide away.

There are 11 residues in the CDR3. The V and J ends lost 8 bases and 5 bases respectively, with 6 bases between them. Germline V CDR1 and CDR2: MNHNY, SVGAGI (reference sequence). Unsorted whole blood served as the source of blood RNA, and germline DNA was extracted as well. A primer matching the constant region was used to make TCR beta cDNA from around 460 ng of total RNA. Library construction for TCR beta comprised three nested multiplex PCR rounds performed with slightly modified ARM-PCR. Each of the first two PCR rounds ran approximately 10 cycles with TRBV1-TRBV30 forward and C-beta reverse primers. TCRdb reprocessed the multiplex PCR reads via MiXCR and lists one record per CDR3 protein. Among around 330,000 distinct CDR3 sequences listed, approximately 65% were seen once.

The clonotype was recovered from a man aged 35-49 years with primary liver carcinoma and hepatitis B virus infection. Sequencing used peripheral blood. This sequence joins TRBV6-6 and TRBJ1-4; no reliable D call. The DNA of the CDR3 is TGTGCCAGCGCGGAAAATGAAAAACTGTTTTTT. Translating it yields CASAENEKLFF.